Shown below are 11 T cell receptor beta chains from a single sample sequenced in a study of blood T cell repertoires in COVID-19 (dated by TCRdb to about 2020). Library creation used the immunoSEQ multiplex PCR assay. TCRdb re-hosts the immuneACCESS table, in-frame sequences only. Its copies lack some clones; in the studies checked, an unresolved V gene accounts for under half of them, and the cause for the rest is not known. In this sample the table shows roughly 120,000 clones, 88% of which occur a single time. The ten biggest clones cover over 3% of the sample. Sequencing was done on a sample of peripheral blood. The receptors come from a woman between 50 and 59 years old with acute or convalescent COVID-19.

This clone has just one count. The rearrangement uses TRBV24-1 and TRBJ2-2, with D hard to call. Trimming removed 3 bases from V and 7 bases from J, with 11 bases in between. In germline, CDR1 is KGHDR, CDR2 SFDVKD. There are 14 residues in the CDR3. This chain's CDR3 is CATSDPVSGGELFF. CDR3 DNA: TGTGCCACCAGTGATCCTGTGTCGGGCGGGGAGCTGTTTTTT.

This rearrangement joins TRBV3-1 (or the pseudogene TRBV3-2) to TRBJ1-1, with D perhaps TRBD1 (5 bases). The V end was cut by 6 bases, the J end by 10 bases, with 18 bases between. The germline CDR1 and CDR2 sequences are LGHDT and YNNKEL (reference sequence). This CDR3 is built from 13 residues. For the CDR3, the DNA is TGTGCCAGCAGTTCGGGGGGATCTTCCACAGCTTTCTTT. This sequence encodes CASSSGGSSTAFF.

The V gene is TRBV3-1 (or the pseudogene TRBV3-2), the J gene TRBJ1-6; D not resolved. Trimming shortened V by 1 base and J by 8 bases, and 6 bases separated the two germline ends. The CDR3 spans 13 residues. CDR1 and CDR2 from the germline V gene are LGHDT and YNNKEL (reference sequence). The CDR3 region is CASSQGPYSPLHF. The CDR3 region has the DNA TGTGCCAGCAGCCAAGGGCCGTATTCACCCCTCCACTTT.

The CDR3 nucleotides read TGTGCCAGCAGTCTTAGCGGGAGGTCGATCAATGAGCAGTTCTTC. It translates to CASSLSGRSINEQFF. The genes are TRBV6-2 or TRBV6-3 and TRBJ2-1, with TRBD2 matching 10 bases. J lost 6 bases, V lost 5 bases, and 7 bases had no gene match. The CDR3 spans 15 residues. Germline CDR1 MNHEY, CDR2 SVGEGT.

This clone was found once. The chain links TRBV18 to TRBJ1-1; 10 nucleotides line up with TRBD1. CDR3 size: 14 residues. After removal of 5 bases from V and 4 bases from J, the junction contained 4 bases not matched to a gene. The germline gives CDR1 KGHSH, CDR2 LQKENI. Here the CDR3 DNA reads TGTGCCAGCTCATGGGGACAGGGGATCACTGAAGCTTTCTTT. This gives the protein CASSWGQGITEAFF.

V is TRBV3-1 (or the pseudogene TRBV3-2) and J is TRBJ1-3; 9 positions agree with TRBD1. Trimming at V came to 3 bases and at J to 6 bases, leaving 6 bases not matched to a gene. Germline assignment: CDR1 LGHDT and CDR2 YNNKEL (reference sequence). The CDR3 is 15 residues long. The CDR3 DNA reads TGTGCCAGCAGCCACCGGGACAGGGTCCAAAACACCATATATTTT. Its protein is CASSHRDRVQNTIYF.

V gene TRBV12-3 or TRBV12-4 combines with J gene TRBJ1-1; a weak D match, TRBD1 (5 bases). V dropped 1 base and J dropped 5 bases, with 8 bases sitting between them. The CDR3 is 13 residues long. CDR3 sequence: CASSLGEGTEAFF. The DNA of the CDR3 is TGTGCCAGCAGTTTAGGGGAGGGGACTGAAGCTTTCTTT.

The chain joins TRBV19 to TRBJ2-7; TRBD2 matches at 8 bases. The CDR3 covers 17 residues. With V trimmed by 5 bases and J by 0 bases, 12 bases remained unmatched. The germline gives CDR1 LNHDA, CDR2 SQIVND (reference sequence). CDR3 coding DNA: TGTGCCAGTAGTGTGACCGGGACTAGTGGTGTCTCCTACGAGCAGTACTTC. It encodes CASSVTGTSGVSYEQYF.

This chain links TRBV10-3 with TRBJ1-5, with D perhaps TRBD1 (5 bases). CDR1 is ENHRY and CDR2 is SYGVKD in the germline V gene. The CDR3 spans 15 residues. Trimming cost V 0 bases and J 4 bases, with 10 bases left between them. CDR3 protein: CAISESERGNQPQHF. CDR3 in DNA: TGTGCCATCAGTGAGTCGGAGCGGGGGAATCAGCCCCAGCATTTT.

This clone has a single count. The V and J genes are TRBV5-1 and TRBJ1-1; a weak D match, TRBD1 (6 bases). The CDR3 consists of 14 residues. Trimming took 4 bases from V and 2 from J, leaving 12 bases between them. In germline, CDR1 is SGHRS, CDR2 YFSETQ. The CDR3 sequence is CASSHGTPNTEAFF. The DNA of the CDR3 is TGCGCCAGCAGCCACGGGACACCCAACACTGAAGCTTTCTTT.

The V gene is TRBV5-6, the J gene TRBJ2-3; TRBD1 aligns across 9 bases. This CDR3 contains 15 residues. The V gene's germline CDR1 is SGHDT and CDR2 YYEEEE. After removal of 4 bases from V and 6 bases from J, the junction contained 9 bases not matched to a gene. In nucleotides, the CDR3 is TGTGCCAGCAGCCACAAGACAGGGGGGGTTGATACGCAGTATTTT. As protein: CASSHKTGGVDTQYF.